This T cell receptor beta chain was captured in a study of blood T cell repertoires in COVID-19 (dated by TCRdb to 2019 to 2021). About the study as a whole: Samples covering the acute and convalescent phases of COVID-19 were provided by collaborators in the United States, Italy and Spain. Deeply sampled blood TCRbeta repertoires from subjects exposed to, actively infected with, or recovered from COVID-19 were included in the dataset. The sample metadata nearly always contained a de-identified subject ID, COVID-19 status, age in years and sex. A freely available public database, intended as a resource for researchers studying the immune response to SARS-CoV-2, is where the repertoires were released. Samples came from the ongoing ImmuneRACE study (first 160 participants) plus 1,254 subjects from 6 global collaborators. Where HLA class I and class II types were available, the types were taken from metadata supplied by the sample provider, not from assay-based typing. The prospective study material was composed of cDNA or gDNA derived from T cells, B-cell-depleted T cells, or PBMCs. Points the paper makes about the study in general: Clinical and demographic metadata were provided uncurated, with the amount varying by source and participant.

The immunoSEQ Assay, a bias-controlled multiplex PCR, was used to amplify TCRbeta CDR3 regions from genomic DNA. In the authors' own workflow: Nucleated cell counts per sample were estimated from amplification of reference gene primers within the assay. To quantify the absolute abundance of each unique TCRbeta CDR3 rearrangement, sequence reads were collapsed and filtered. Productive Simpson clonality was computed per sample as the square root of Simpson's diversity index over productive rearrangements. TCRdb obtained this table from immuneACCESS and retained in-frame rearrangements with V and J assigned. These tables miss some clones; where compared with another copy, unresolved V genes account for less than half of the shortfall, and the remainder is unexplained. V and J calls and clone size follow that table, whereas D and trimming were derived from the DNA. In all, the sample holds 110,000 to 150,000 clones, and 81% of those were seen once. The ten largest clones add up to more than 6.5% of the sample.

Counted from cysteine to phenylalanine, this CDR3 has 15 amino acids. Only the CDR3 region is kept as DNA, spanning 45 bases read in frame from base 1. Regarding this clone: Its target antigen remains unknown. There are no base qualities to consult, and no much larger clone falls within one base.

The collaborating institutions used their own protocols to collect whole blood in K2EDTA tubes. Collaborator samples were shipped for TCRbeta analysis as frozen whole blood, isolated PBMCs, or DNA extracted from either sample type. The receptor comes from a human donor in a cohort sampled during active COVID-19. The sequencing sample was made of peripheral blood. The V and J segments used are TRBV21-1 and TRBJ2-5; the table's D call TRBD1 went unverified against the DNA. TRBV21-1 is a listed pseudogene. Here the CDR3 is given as CASSTSSGVQETQYF. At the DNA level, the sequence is TGTGCCAGCAGCACTTCGTCAGGGGTCCAAGAGACCCAGTACTTC.